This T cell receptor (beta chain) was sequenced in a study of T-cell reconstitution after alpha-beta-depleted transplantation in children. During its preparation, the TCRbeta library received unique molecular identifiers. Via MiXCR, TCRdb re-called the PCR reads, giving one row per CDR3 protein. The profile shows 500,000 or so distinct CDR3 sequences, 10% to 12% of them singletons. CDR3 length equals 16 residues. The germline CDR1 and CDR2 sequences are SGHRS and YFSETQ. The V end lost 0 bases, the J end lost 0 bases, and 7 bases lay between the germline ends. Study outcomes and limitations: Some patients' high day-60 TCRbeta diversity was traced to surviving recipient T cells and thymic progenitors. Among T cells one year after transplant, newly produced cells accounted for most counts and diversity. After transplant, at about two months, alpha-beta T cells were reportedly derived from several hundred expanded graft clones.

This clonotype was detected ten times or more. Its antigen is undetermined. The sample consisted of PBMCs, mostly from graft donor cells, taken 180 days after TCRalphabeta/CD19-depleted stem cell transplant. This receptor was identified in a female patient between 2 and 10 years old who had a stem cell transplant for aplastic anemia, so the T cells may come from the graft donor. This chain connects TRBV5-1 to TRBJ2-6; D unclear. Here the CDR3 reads CASSLEPSSGANVLTF. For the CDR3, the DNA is TGCGCCAGCAGCTTGGAACCGTCCTCTGGGGCCAACGTCCTGACTTTC.